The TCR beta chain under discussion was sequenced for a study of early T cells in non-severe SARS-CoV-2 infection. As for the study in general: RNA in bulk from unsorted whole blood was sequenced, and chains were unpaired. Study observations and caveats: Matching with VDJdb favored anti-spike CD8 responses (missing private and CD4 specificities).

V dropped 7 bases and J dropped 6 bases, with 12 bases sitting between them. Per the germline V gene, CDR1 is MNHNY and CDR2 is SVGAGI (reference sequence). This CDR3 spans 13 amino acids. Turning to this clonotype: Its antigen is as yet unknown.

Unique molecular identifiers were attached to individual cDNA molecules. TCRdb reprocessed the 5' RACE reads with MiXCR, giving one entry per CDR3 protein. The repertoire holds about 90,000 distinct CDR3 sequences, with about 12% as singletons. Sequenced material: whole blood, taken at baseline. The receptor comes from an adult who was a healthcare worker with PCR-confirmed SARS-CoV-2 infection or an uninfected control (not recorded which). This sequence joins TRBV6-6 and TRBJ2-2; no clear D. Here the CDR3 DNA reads TGTGCCAGCACCCCCGTTGGCGCCGGGGAGCTGTTTTTT. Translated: CASTPVGAGELFF.